One sample yielded the 17 T cell receptor beta chains listed below, sequenced in a study of beta chain features in type 1 diabetes. The whole isolated RNA underwent reverse transcription, so sequencing captured expressed TCRB transcripts. Produced via immunoSEQ multiplex PCR; TCRdb's table is partial and in-frame only. This table has hundreds of thousands of clones, around 30% appearing once. Sequencing was done on a sample of naive CD4+ T cells from blood. These receptors were taken from a man in his late teens or twenties in good health.

The chain is built from TRBV9 and TRBJ2-7, with 7 positions matching TRBD1. Germline CDR1 and CDR2: SGDLS and YYNGEE. The CDR3 is made up of 14 amino acids. The V gene end was trimmed by 4 bases and the J gene end by 2 bases; junction bases not matched to a gene: 6. For the CDR3, the DNA is TGTGCCAGCAGCTTCGGACAGGCTCCCTACGAGCAGTACTTC. This sequence encodes CASSFGQAPYEQYF.

V is TRBV7-9 and J is TRBJ1-1; no clear D. In germline, CDR1 is SEHNR, CDR2 FQNEAQ (reference sequence). There are 12 residues in the CDR3. The V end was cut by 5 bases, the J end by 5 bases, with 9 bases between. Here the CDR3 DNA reads TGTGCCAGCAGCATCGGTTGGACTGAAGCTTTCTTT. It is translated as CASSIGWTEAFF.

In its sample, this clone was seen a few times. The chain recombines TRBV30 with TRBJ2-2; TRBD2 is a possible D gene (6 bases). Germline loops: CDR1 GTSNPN, CDR2 SVGIG (reference sequence). V lost 4 bases to trimming and J lost 6 bases, with 12 bases between them. CDR3 length: 13 residues. The CDR3 region has the DNA TGTGCCTGGACCCCTTGGGGGGCCGGGGAGCTGTTTTTT. This gives the protein CAWTPWGAGELFF.

This clone has only a few counts. The chain uses TRBV25-1 and TRBJ1-1; D is unclear. Per the germline V gene, CDR1 is MGHDK and CDR2 is SYGVNS. With 4 bases removed from V and 5 bases from J, the gap between germline ends came to 11 bases. This CDR3 region has 13 residues. The chain's CDR3 is CASSVPGKTEAFF. The DNA of the CDR3 is TGTGCCAGCAGTGTCCCCGGAAAGACTGAAGCTTTCTTT.

This clone was detected only a few times. The chain recombines TRBV20-1 with TRBJ2-1, with D perhaps matching TRBD2 (5 bases). Germline V lookup: CDR1 DFQATT, CDR2 SNEGSKA (reference sequence). V was clipped by 6 bases and J by 9 bases, with 9 bases between them. The CDR3 spans 10 residues. CDR3 amino acids: CSAYTSEQFF. CDR3 bases: TGCAGTGCGTATACTAGTGAGCAGTTCTTC.

This clone was seen a handful of times. The genes are TRBV7-2 and TRBJ2-1; perhaps TRBD1 as D (6 bases). CDR1 and CDR2 (germline): SGHTA, FQGNSA. Trimming took 3 bases from V and 6 from J, leaving 15 bases between them. The CDR3 is 15 amino acids. This CDR3 is CASSLQQGSSNEQFF. The CDR3 DNA reads TGTGCCAGCAGCTTGCAACAGGGTTCGAGCAATGAGCAGTTCTTC.

As concerns this clone: Other nucleotide sequences from this sample produce the same CDR3. The chain joins TRBV5-1 to TRBJ1-1; D is possibly TRBD1 (5 bases). V was clipped by 0 bases and J by 5 bases, with 11 bases between them. The CDR3 contains 14 residues. Germline V gene lookup returns CDR1 SGHRS and CDR2 YFSETQ. The CDR3 bases are TGCGCCAGCAGCTTGGGCCAGGGTGGAACTGAAGCTTTCTTT. Encoded protein: CASSLGQGGTEAFF.

V gene TRBV7-2 combines with J gene TRBJ2-5, with 9 bases fitting TRBD2. The V segment lost 5 bases and the J segment 1 base; nucleotides outside the gene matches: 5. The CDR3 consists of 15 residues. Germline assignment: CDR1 SGHTA and CDR2 FQGNSA. CDR3 DNA sequence: TGTGCCAGCAGCCGAACTAGCGGGTTCCAAGAGACCCAGTACTTC. This encodes CASSRTSGFQETQYF.

The chain links TRBV7-9 to TRBJ1-5; D unresolved. Germline V lookup: CDR1 SEHNR, CDR2 FQNEAQ (reference sequence). The CDR3 sequence is 14 residues long. Trimming removed 5 bases from V and 3 bases from J, with 11 bases in between. CDR3 DNA: TGTGCCAGCAGCCCGGGAGGGCTCAATCAGCCCCAGCATTTT. Its translation is CASSPGGLNQPQHF.

Here the CDR3 reads CASSQEGRGSPEAFF. CDR3 in DNA: TGCGCCAGCAGCCAAGAAGGGCGGGGTAGTCCTGAAGCTTTCTTT. The J gene is TRBJ1-1, the V gene TRBV4-3; no reliable D call. CDR3 length: 15 residues. Germline V CDR1 and CDR2: LGHNA, YSLEER. Between the trimmed V and J ends, which lost 0 bases and 6 bases, there was a span of 14 bases.

The V and J genes are TRBV5-1 and TRBJ2-7; D gene uncertain. The length of the CDR3 is 14 residues. CDR1 and CDR2 (germline): SGHRS, YFSETQ. Trimming cost V 0 bases and J 7 bases, with 14 bases left between them. CDR3 residues: CASSLEVPTGEQYF. For the CDR3, the DNA is TGCGCCAGCAGCTTGGAGGTACCAACCGGGGAGCAGTACTTC. Together with reference TRBV5-1 and TRBJ2-7, the CDR3 gives the full variable domain: KAGVTQTPRYLIKTRGQQVTLSCSPISGHRSVSWYQQTPGQGLQFLFEYFSETQRNKGNFPGRFSGRQFSNSRSEMNVSTLELGDSALYLCASSLEVPTGEQYFGPGTRLTVT.

This clone showed up just once. The J gene is TRBJ1-1, the V gene TRBV15; D may be TRBD1 (6 bases). CDR3 length: 14 amino acids. V lost 5 bases to trimming and J lost 1 base, with 11 bases between them. Germline V lookup: CDR1 LNHNV, CDR2 YYDKDF (reference sequence). CDR3 DNA: TGTGCCACCAGCTACCAGGGGACGAACACTGAAGCTTTCTTT. It encodes CATSYQGTNTEAFF.

The J gene is TRBJ2-7, the V gene TRBV28, with 16 bases aligning to TRBD2. V shed 4 bases and J 7 bases; nucleotides not matched to a gene: 4. The CDR3 consists of 15 residues. Germline V gene lookup returns CDR1 MDHEN and CDR2 SYDVKM. The CDR3 protein is CASSSRGLAGGEQYF. In DNA form, the CDR3 reads TGTGCCAGCAGTTCGAGGGGACTAGCGGGAGGGGAGCAGTACTTC.

V usage is TRBV30 and J usage is TRBJ1-2; 7 bases are shared with TRBD1. The germline gives CDR1 GTSNPN, CDR2 SVGIG (reference sequence). Trimming cost V 6 bases and J 2 bases; bases outside gene matches: 3. CDR3 size: 12 residues. The CDR3 here is CACLDRNYGYTF. DNA of the CDR3: TGTGCCTGCTTGGACAGGAACTATGGCTACACCTTC. Full variable domain (missing parts from reference TRBV30 and TRBJ1-2): SQTIHQWPATLVQPVGSPLSLECTVEGTSNPNLYWYRQAAGRGLQLLFYSVGIGQISSEVPQNLSASRPQDRQFILSSKKLLLSDSGFYLCACLDRNYGYTFGSGTRLTVV.

The rearrangement joins TRBV7-2 to TRBJ1-1, with D perhaps matching TRBD1 (6 bases). The length of the CDR3 is 14 residues. Germline V gives CDR1 SGHTA, CDR2 FQGNSA. Trimming pared 4 bases from V and 1 base from J, leaving 10 bases between. The CDR3 protein is CASSWGLTNTEAFF. The DNA of the CDR3 is TGTGCCAGCAGCTGGGGGCTGACGAACACTGAAGCTTTCTTT.

There are a few counts of this clone. The rearrangement links TRBV29-1 to TRBJ2-2; D unresolved. Germline CDR1 reads SQVTM; CDR2 reads ANQGSEA. V lost 4 bases and J 2 bases, leaving 14 bases between the germline ends. The CDR3 spans 15 residues. CDR3 nucleotides: TGCAGCGTTGGTCGCGGCCAGCTTAACACCGGGGAGCTGTTTTTT. It translates to CSVGRGQLNTGELFF.

This clone was observed a few times. Other DNA sequences within the sample encode an identical CDR3. The chain employs TRBV30 and TRBJ2-5, with D unclear. The germline V gene encodes CDR1 GTSNPN and CDR2 SVGIG (reference sequence). The CDR3 runs to 10 residues. V lost 5 bases, J lost 2 bases, and 3 bases lay in between. The CDR3 reads CAWGQETQYF. The CDR3 DNA reads TGTGCCTGGGGTCAAGAGACCCAGTACTTC. The full variable domain, its missing parts supplied by reference TRBV30 and TRBJ2-5, is SQTIHQWPATLVQPVGSPLSLECTVEGTSNPNLYWYRQAAGRGLQLLFYSVGIGQISSEVPQNLSASRPQDRQFILSSKKLLLSDSGFYLCAWGQETQYFGPGTRLLVL.